This T cell receptor (beta chain) is from a study of Graves' ophthalmopathy and Graves' hyperthyroidism. This clonotype was seen more than once but under ten times. The sequenced template was RNA, covering the TCR beta CDR3 region. An opening RT-PCR round employed HTBI primers and preceded a second-round multiplex PCR. In TCRdb, the multiplex PCR reads were re-called with MiXCR into one record per CDR3 protein. In the table there are hundreds of thousands of distinct CDR3 sequences, around 20% of which are singletons. V was shortened by 2 bases and J by 8 bases, with 12 bases between the two germline ends. CDR3 length: 13 amino acids. Germline V gene lookup returns CDR1 SGHAT and CDR2 FQNNGV.

The chain joins TRBV11-2 to TRBJ1-2, with D perhaps TRBD1 (5 bases). Material: peripheral blood. This sequence originates from a woman between 18 and 30 years old with stable Graves' hyperthyroidism. The CDR3 DNA is TGTGCCAGCAGCTTACGGGACCCAAGAGGCTACACCTTC. Its protein product is CASSLRDPRGYTF.